Listed below are T cell receptor beta chains from one sample, sequenced in a study of cytomegalovirus exposure and HLA in healthy donors. The protocol was immunoSEQ multiplex PCR, while the TCRdb copy is restricted to in-frame clones and leaves out a portion. The data contain hundreds of thousands of clones, around 89% of them seen just once; the ten biggest clones take up 0.92%. The sample comprised PBMCs. These receptors all come from a woman in her late teens or twenties in good health and CMV-seronegative. Both conserved end residues are part of each CDR3.

V	J	CDR3
TRBV7-2	TRBJ2-5	CASSTVQGRHETQYF
TRBV5-1	TRBJ1-2	CASSLVQGSDYGYTF
TRBV11-2	TRBJ1-2	CASSLPSQGNYGYTF
TRBV4-3	TRBJ2-2	CASSQGAGTGQGVTGELFF
TRBV28	TRBJ1-1	CASQVTYANTEAFF
TRBV28	TRBJ2-7	CASSPRLTSGTYEQYF
TRBV7-2	TRBJ1-2	CASRPTGARGGGGYTF
TRBV5-3	TRBJ1-1	CARSLAGNNTEAFF
TRBV6-5	TRBJ1-4	CASKHRVTNEKLFF
TRBV10-3	TRBJ2-7	CAISGDSYEQYF
TRBV12-5	TRBJ1-5	CASGPETRTGLNQPQHF
TRBV3-1/TRBV3-2	TRBJ2-7	CATLYEQYF
TRBV14	TRBJ2-7	CASSQRLGLAHEQYF
TRBV19	TRBJ2-5	CASSPGLAGRETQYF
TRBV6-6	TRBJ1-1	CASSLGQFTEAFF
TRBV12-5	TRBJ2-7	CASGLQSTGPLYEQYF
TRBV5-1	TRBJ2-4	CASSLEVGGGNIQYF
TRBV14	TRBJ1-1	CASSRRTGRTEAFF
TRBV5-6	TRBJ1-2	CASSSSGQTYGYTF
TRBV19	TRBJ1-1	CASRIQGRRRTEAFF
TRBV2	TRBJ2-2	CASTPNTGELFF
TRBV27	TRBJ2-1	CASSFSGRAWQFF
TRBV6-1	TRBJ1-5	CASRDSNQPQHF
TRBV18	TRBJ1-4	CASSGTENEKLFF
TRBV9	TRBJ2-1	CASSVGGRTEQFF
TRBV5-4	TRBJ2-3	CASSLDKSLAGVDTQYF
TRBV10-2	TRBJ2-7	CASRDTGGRYEQYF
TRBV28	TRBJ1-2	CASSPTGEFGYGYTF
TRBV7-2	TRBJ2-1	CASSSPGTSVYNEQFF
TRBV7-8	TRBJ2-7	CASFSLLARPYEQYF
TRBV19	TRBJ2-7	CASSPLPGLAGNEQYF
TRBV5-4	TRBJ2-2	CASSSVLAGGAGELFF
TRBV5-1	TRBJ1-2	CASSLAGTGGNYGYTF
TRBV2	TRBJ2-7	CASSTLRGGREQYF
TRBV18	TRBJ2-1	CASSPDTIGEQFF
TRBV7-3	TRBJ2-1	CASSLSSQNNEQFF
TRBV6-5	TRBJ2-5	CASSYSAGGETQYF
TRBV28	TRBJ2-2	CASSSIDRVEDTGELFF
TRBV13	TRBJ2-1	CASSLLAGGQNNEQFF
TRBV5-6	TRBJ2-1	CASSLILGGDEQFF
TRBV18	TRBJ2-3	CASSPLAGAEGTDTQYF
TRBV7-3	TRBJ1-1	CASSLGGAGTEAFF
TRBV15	TRBJ1-2	CATSSELTGISGYTF
TRBV7-3	TRBJ1-6	CASSLSPDRASPLHF